Described below is a single T cell receptor beta chain sequence and its context. Assay: immunoSEQ multiplex PCR; the TCRdb copy retains only in-frame clones and omits some. This table has some 170,000 clones, approximately 86% appearing once. Germline CDR1 reads SNHLY; CDR2 reads FYNNEI. The CDR3 contains 11 residues. Trimming took off 6 bases at V and 6 bases at J, with 8 bases between the two ends. The data stem from a study of cytomegalovirus exposure and HLA in healthy donors. This TCR derives from a young man in good health and CMV-seropositive. This chain connects TRBV2 to TRBJ1-2, with D perhaps matching TRBD1 (5 bases). Sequencing was done on a sample of PBMCs. CDR3 bases: TGTGCCAGCAGGGGGGGACATGGCTACACCTTC. It yields the protein CASRGGHGYTF.